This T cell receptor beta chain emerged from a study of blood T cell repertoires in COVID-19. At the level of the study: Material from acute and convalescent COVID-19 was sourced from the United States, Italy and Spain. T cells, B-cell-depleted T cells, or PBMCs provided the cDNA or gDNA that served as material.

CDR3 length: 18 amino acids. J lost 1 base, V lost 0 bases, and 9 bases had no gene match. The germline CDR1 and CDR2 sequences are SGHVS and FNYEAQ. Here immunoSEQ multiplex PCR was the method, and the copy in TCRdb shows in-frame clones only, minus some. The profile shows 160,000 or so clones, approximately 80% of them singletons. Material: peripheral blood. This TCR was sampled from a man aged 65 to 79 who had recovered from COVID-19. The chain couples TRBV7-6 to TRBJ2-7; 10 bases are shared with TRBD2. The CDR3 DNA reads TGTGCCAGCAGCTTAGCAGGGGGGAGACTAGCGGGTTCCTACGAGCAGTACTTC. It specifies CASSLAGGRLAGSYEQYF.